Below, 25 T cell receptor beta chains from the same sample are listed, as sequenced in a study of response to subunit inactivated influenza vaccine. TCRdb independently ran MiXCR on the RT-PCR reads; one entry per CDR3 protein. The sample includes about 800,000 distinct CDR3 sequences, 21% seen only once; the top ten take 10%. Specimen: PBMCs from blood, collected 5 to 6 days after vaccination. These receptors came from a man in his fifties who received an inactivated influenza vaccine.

The CDR3 DNA reads TGTGCCAGCAGCTTAAGTCAGGGGAGCACAGATACGCAGTATTTT. Encoded protein: CASSLSQGSTDTQYF. The chain uses TRBV7-2 and TRBJ2-3, with D possibly matching TRBD1 (6 bases). The germline V and J ends were trimmed by 2 bases and 0 bases, with 9 bases remaining between them. Germline V gene data show CDR1 as SGHTA and CDR2 as FQGNSA. This CDR3 region has 15 residues.

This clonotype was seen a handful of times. The CDR3 loop is CASSRQTGGGNYGYTF. Here the CDR3 DNA reads TGTGCCAGCAGCCGCCAGACAGGGGGCGGAAACTATGGCTACACCTTC. The J gene is TRBJ1-2, the V gene TRBV7-2; 10 bases map to TRBD1. CDR1 and CDR2 (germline): SGHTA, FQGNSA. J lost 2 bases, V lost 5 bases, and 8 bases had no gene match. The CDR3 length is 16 residues.

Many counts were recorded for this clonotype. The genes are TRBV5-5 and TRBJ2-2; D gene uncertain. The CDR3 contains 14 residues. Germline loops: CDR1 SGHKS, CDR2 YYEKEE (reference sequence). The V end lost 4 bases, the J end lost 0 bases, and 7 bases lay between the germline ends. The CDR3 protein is CASSPGTNTGELFF. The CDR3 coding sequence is TGTGCCAGCAGCCCCGGCACGAACACCGGGGAGCTGTTTTTT. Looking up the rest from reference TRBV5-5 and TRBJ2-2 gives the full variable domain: DAGVTQSPTHLIKTRGQQVTLRCSPISGHKSVSWYQQVLGQGPQFIFQYYEKEERGRGNFPDRFSARQFPNYSSELNVNALLLGDSALYLCASSPGTNTGELFFGEGSRLTVL.

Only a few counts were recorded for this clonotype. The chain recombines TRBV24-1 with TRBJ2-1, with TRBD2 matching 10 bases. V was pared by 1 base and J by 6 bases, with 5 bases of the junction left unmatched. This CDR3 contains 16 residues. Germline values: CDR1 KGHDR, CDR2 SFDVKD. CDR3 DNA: TGTGCCACCAGTGATTTTAAAGCGGGAGGGGTCAATGAGCAGTTCTTC. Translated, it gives CATSDFKAGGVNEQFF.

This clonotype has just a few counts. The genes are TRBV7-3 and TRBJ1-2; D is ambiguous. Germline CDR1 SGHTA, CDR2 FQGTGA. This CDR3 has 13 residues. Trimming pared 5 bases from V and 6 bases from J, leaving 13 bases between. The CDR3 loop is CASSLDGMDGYTF. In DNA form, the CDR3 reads TGTGCCAGCAGCCTTGACGGTATGGATGGCTACACCTTC.

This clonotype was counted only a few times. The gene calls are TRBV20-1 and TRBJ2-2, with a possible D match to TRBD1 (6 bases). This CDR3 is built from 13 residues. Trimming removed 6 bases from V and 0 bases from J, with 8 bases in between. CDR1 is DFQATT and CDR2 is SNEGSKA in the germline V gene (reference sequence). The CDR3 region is CSARDTNTGELFF. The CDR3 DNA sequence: TGCAGTGCGAGGGACACGAACACCGGGGAGCTGTTTTTT.

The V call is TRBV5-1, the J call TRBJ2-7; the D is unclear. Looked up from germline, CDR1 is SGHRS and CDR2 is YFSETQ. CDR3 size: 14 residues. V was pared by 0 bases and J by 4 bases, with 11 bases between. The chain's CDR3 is CASSLADTKYEQYF. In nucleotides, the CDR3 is TGCGCCAGCAGCTTGGCCGACACCAAGTACGAGCAGTACTTC.

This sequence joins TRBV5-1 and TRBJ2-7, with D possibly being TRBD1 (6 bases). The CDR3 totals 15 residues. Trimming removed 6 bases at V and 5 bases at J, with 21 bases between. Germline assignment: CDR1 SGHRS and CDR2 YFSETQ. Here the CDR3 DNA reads TGCGCCAGCAAACCGCGGCCAGGGGCCGGCAACGAGCAGTACTTC. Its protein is CASKPRPGAGNEQYF.

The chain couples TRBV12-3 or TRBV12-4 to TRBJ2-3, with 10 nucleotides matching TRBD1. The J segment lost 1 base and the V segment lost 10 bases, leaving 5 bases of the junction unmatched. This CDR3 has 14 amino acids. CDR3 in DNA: TGTGCCACCAGCGGGACAGGGGGCACAGATACGCAGTATTTT. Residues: CATSGTGGTDTQYF.

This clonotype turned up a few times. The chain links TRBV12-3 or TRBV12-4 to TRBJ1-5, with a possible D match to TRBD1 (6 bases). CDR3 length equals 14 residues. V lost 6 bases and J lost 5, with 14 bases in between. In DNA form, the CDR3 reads TGTGCCAGCAGCGAGGACAGTCGGTATCAGCCCCAGCATTTT. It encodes CASSEDSRYQPQHF.

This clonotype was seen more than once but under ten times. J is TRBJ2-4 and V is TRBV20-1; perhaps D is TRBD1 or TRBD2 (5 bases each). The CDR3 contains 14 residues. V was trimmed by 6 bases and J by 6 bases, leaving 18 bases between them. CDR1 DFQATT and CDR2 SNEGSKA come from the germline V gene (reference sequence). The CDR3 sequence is CSAPPGPQRNIQYF. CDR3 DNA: TGCAGTGCGCCACCGGGACCACAGAGAAACATTCAGTACTTC.

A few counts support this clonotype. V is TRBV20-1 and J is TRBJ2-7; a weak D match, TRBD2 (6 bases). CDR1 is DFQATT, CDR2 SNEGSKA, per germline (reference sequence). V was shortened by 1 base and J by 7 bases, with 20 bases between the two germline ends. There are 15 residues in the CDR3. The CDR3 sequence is CSARGGGLGGGEQYF. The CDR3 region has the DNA TGCAGTGCTAGAGGCGGAGGGCTCGGGGGTGGGGAGCAGTACTTC.

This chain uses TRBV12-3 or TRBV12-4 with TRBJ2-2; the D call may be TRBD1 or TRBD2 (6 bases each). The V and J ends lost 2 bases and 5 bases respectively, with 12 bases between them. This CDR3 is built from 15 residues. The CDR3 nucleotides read TGTGCCAGCAGTTTACGGCTAGGGGGGACCGGGGAGCTGTTTTTT. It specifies CASSLRLGGTGELFF.

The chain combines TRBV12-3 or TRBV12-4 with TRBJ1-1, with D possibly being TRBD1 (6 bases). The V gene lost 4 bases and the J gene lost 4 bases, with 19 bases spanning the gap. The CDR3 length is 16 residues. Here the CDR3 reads CASSWRTQGLATEAFF. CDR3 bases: TGTGCCAGCAGTTGGAGAACACAGGGCTTGGCCACTGAAGCTTTCTTT.

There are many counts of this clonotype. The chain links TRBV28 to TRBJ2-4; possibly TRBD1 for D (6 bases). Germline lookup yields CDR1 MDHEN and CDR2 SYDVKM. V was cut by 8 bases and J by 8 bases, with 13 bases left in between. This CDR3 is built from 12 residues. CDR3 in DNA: TGTGCCAGCGGGGACAATTTGGACATTCAGTACTTC. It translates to CASGDNLDIQYF.

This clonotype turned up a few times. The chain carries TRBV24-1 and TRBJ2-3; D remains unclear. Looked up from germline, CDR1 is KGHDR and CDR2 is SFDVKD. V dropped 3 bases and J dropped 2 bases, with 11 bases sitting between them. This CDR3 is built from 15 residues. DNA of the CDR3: TGTGCCACCAGTGATGATGCCACGCACACAGATACGCAGTATTTT. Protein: CATSDDATHTDTQYF.

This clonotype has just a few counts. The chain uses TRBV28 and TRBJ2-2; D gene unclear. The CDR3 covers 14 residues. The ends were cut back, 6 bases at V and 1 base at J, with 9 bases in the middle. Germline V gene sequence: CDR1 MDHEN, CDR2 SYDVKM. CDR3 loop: CASSPPLNTGELFF. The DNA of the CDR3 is TGTGCCAGCAGCCCTCCCTTGAACACCGGGGAGCTGTTTTTT. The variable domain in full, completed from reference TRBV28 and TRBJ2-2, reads DVKVTQSSRYLVKRTGEKVFLECVQDMDHENMFWYRQDPGLGLRLIYFSYDVKMKEKGDIPEGYSVSREKKERFSLILESASTNQTSMYLCASSPPLNTGELFFGEGSRLTVL.

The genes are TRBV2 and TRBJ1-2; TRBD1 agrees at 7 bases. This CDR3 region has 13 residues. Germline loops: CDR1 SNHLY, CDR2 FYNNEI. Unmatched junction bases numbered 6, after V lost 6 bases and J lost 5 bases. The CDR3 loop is CASRPQGGYGYTF. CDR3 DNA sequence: TGTGCCAGCAGACCCCAGGGGGGGTATGGCTACACCTTC.

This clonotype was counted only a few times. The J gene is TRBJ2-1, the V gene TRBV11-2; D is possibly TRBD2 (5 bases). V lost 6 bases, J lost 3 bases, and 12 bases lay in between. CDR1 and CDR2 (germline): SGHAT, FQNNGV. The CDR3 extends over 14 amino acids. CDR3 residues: CASRRRSLYNEQFF. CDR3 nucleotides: TGTGCCAGCAGGCGGAGGTCTCTCTACAATGAGCAGTTCTTC.

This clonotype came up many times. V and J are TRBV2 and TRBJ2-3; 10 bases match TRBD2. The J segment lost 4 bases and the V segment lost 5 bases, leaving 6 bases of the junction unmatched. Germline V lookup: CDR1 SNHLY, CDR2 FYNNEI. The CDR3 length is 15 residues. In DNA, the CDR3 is TGTGCCAGCAGTTCGACTAGCGGGCAAGCAGATACGCAGTATTTT. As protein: CASSSTSGQADTQYF.

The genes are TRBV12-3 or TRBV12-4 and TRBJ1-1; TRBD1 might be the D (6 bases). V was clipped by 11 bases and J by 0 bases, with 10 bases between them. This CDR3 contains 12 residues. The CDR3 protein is CAVTGVNTEAFF. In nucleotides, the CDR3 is TGTGCCGTGACAGGAGTGAACACTGAAGCTTTCTTT.

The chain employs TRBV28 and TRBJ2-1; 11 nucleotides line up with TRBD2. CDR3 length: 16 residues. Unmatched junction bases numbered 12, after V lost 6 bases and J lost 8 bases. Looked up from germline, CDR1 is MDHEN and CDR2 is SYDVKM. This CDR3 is CASSSTTSGGRYEQFF. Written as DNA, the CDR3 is TGTGCCAGCAGCTCTACAACTAGCGGGGGACGGTATGAGCAGTTCTTC.

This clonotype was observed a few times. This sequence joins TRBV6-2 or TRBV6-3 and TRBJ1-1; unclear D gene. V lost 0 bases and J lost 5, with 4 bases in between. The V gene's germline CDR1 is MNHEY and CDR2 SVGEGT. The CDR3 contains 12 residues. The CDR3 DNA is TGTGCCAGCAGTTACTCAACGACTGAAGCTTTCTTT. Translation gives CASSYSTTEAFF.

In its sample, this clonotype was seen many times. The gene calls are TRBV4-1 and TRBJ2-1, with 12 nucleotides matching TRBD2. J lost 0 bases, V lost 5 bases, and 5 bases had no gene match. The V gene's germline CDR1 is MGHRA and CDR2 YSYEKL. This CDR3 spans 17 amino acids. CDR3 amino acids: CASSGTSGFSSYNEQFF. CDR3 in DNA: TGCGCCAGCAGCGGGACTAGCGGGTTCAGCTCCTACAATGAGCAGTTCTTC.

This CDR3 reads CASRFGQGSETQYF. The CDR3 region has the DNA TGCGCCAGCAGATTTGGGCAGGGGTCTGAGACCCAGTACTTC. V usage is TRBV5-1 and J usage is TRBJ2-5; TRBD1 is a possible D gene (6 bases). CDR1 and CDR2 from the germline V gene are SGHRS and YFSETQ. This CDR3 comprises 14 residues. Trimming took 5 bases from V and 5 from J, leaving 16 bases between them.